This TCR beta chain comes out of a study of CD8 T cells in Susac syndrome. V was cut by 2 bases and J by 3 bases, with 16 bases left in between. CDR3 size: 16 residues. Germline loops: CDR1 MDHEN, CDR2 SYDVKM. Roughly 0.45 to 1 ug RNA was reverse transcribed with random hexamers. Each CDR3 protein gets one entry after TCRdb re-called the immunoSEQ multiplex PCR reads with MiXCR. This table has some 190,000 distinct CDR3 sequences, 85% to 95% appearing once. In blood CD8+ and CD4+ T cells, TCR beta underwent sequencing. Controls were age- and sex-matched healthy donors. TEMRA cells were enriched by FACS, while CD8+ and CD4+ T cells were obtained through a negative isolation that was performed magnetically.

Specimen: CD4+ T cells from PBMCs. The clonotype originates from a human donor in good health. The chain combines TRBV28 with TRBJ2-5; D is undetermined. The CDR3: CASSLAVVGGEETQYF. The CDR3 nucleotides read TGTGCCAGCAGTTTAGCGGTAGTCGGCGGAGAAGAGACCCAGTACTTC.